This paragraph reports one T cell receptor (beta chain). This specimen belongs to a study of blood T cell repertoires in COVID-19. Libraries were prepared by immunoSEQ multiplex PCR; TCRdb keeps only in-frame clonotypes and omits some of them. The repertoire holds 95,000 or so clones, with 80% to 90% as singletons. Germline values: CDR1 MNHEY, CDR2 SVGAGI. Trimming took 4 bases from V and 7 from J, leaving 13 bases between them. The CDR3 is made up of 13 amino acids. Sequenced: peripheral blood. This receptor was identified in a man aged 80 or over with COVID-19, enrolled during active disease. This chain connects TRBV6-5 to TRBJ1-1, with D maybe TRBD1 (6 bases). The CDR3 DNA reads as TGTGCCAGCAGTTTACTTCAACAGGGTGAAGCTTTCTTT. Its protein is CASSLLQQGEAFF.